The TCR beta chain under discussion was sequenced for a study of patients with pleural tuberculosis. Trimming left V 6 bases short and J 8 bases short, with 13 bases between. The CDR3 is 13 residues long. Per the germline V gene, CDR1 is SNHLY and CDR2 is FYNNEI. TCRdb analysed the reads with MiXCR anew, one entry per CDR3 protein. The sample consists of around 50,000 distinct CDR3 sequences, about 7.9% of them appearing once. This clonotype was seen many times. The receptor was isolated from a human donor with pleural tuberculosis. This sequence joins TRBV2 and TRBJ1-4; D is possibly TRBD1 (5 bases). The CDR3 coding sequence is TGTGCCAGCAGATGGAGGGGTGAGGAAAAACTGTTTTTT. This translates into CASRWRGEEKLFF.